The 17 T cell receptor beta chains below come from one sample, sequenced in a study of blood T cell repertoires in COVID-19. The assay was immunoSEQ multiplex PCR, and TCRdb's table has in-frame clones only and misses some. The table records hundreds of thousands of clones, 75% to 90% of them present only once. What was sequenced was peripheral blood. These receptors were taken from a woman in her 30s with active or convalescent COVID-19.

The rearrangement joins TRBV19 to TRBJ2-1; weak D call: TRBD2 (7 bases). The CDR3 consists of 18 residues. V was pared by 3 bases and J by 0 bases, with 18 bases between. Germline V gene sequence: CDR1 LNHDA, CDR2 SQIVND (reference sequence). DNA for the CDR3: TGTGCCAGTAGTATCCGACTCGGGGGGCTGGGCTCCTACAATGAGCAGTTCTTC. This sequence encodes CASSIRLGGLGSYNEQFF.

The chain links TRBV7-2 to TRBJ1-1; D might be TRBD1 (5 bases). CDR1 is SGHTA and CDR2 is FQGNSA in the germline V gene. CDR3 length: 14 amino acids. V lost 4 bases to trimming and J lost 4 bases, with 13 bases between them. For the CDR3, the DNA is TGTGCCAGCAGCTCAAGACAGTTTTCCACTGAAGCTTTCTTT. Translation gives CASSSRQFSTEAFF. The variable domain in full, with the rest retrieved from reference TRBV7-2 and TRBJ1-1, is GAGVSQSPSNKVTEKGKDVELRCDPISGHTALYWYRQSLGQGLEFLIYFQGNSAPDKSGLPSDRFSAERTGGSVSTLTIQRTQQEDSAVYLCASSSRQFSTEAFFGQGTRLTVV.

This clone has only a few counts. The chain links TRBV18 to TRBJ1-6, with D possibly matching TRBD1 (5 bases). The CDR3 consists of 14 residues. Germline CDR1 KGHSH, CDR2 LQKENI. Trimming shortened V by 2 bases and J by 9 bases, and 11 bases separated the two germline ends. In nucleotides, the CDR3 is TGTGCCAGCTCACCAGGGGGGAGTGGTTCACCCCTCCACTTT. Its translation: CASSPGGSGSPLHF. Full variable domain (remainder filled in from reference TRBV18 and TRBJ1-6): NAGVMQNPRHLVRRRGQEARLRCSPMKGHSHVYWYRQLPEEGLKFMVYLQKENIIDESGMPKERFSAEFPKEGPSILRIQQVVRGDSAAYFCASSPGGSGSPLHFGNGTRLTVT.

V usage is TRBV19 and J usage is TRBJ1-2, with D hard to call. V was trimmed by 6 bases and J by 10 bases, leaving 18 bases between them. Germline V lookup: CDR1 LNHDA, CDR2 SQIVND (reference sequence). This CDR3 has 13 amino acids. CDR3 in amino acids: CASRRPLTFAYTF. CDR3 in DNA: TGTGCCAGTAGGCGACCGTTGACTTTTGCCTACACCTTC.

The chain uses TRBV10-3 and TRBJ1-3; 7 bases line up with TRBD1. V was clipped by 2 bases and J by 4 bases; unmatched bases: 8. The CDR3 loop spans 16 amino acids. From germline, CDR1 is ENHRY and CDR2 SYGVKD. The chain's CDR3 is CAISEEKGASGNTIYF. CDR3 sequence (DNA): TGTGCCATCAGTGAGGAAAAGGGGGCGTCGGGAAACACCATATATTTT.

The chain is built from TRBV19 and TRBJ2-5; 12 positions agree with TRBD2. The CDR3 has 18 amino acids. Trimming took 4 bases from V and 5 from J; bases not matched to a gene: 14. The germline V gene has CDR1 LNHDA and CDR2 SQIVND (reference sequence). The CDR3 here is CASSSRLAGGGWWETQYF. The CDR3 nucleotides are TGTGCCAGTAGTAGTCGCCTAGCGGGAGGGGGCTGGTGGGAGACCCAGTACTTC.

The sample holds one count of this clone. The DNA for the CDR3 is TGCAGTGCTATGGCAGGGCAGACTTTCTTT. Translation: CSAMAGQTFF. The chain combines TRBV20-1 with TRBJ1-1; D may be TRBD1 (5 bases). The CDR3 totals 10 residues. CDR1 is DFQATT and CDR2 is SNEGSKA in the germline V gene (reference sequence). The V end was cut by 4 bases, the J end by 12 bases, with 12 bases between.

CDR3 coding DNA: TGTGCCAGCAGCTCCGGGACAGGGGATTCACCCCTCCACTTT. Translating gives CASSSGTGDSPLHF. The chain recombines TRBV6-5 with TRBJ1-6; 10 bases line up with TRBD1. Per the germline V gene, CDR1 is MNHEY and CDR2 is SVGAGI. V was clipped by 6 bases and J by 8 bases; unmatched bases: 4. The CDR3 runs to 14 residues.

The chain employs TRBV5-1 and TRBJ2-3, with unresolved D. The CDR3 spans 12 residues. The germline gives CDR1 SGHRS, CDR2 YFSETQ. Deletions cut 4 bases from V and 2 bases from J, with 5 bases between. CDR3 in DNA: TGCGCCAGCAGCGCGGTCACAGATACGCAGTATTTT. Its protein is CASSAVTDTQYF.

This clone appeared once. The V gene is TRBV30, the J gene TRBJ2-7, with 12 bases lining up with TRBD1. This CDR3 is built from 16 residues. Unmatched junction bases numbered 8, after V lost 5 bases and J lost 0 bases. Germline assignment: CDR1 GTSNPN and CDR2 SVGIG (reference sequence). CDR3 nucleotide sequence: TGTGCCTGGGCGGGACAGGGGGCGGGAGCCTCCTACGAGCAGTACTTC. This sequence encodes CAWAGQGAGASYEQYF.

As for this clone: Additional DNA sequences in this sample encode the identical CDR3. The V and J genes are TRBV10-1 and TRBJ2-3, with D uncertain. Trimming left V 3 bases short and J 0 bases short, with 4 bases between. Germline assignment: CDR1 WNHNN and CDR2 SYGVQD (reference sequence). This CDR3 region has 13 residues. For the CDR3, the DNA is TGCGCCAGCAGTGACTCTAGCACAGATACGCAGTATTTT. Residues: CASSDSSTDTQYF.

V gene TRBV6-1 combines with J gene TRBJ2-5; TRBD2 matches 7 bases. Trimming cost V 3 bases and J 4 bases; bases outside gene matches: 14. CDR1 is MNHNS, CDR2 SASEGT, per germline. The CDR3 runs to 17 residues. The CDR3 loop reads CASSEGDWLGGVETQYF. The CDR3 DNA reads TGTGCCAGCAGTGAGGGGGACTGGTTGGGAGGGGTAGAGACCCAGTACTTC.

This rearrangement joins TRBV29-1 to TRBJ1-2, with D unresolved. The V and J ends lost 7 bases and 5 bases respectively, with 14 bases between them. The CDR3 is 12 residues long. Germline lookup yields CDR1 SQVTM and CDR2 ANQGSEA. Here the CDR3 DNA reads TGCAGCGGTCGGAGTTCCTATTATGGCTACACCTTC. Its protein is CSGRSSYYGYTF.

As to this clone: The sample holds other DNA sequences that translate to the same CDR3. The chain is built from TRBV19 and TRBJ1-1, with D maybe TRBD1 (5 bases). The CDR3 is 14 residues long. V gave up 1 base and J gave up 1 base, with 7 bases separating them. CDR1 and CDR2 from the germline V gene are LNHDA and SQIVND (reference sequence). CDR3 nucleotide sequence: TGTGCCAGTAGTATAGGTACAGGGAACACTGAAGCTTTCTTT. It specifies CASSIGTGNTEAFF. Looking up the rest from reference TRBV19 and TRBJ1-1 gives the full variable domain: DGGITQSPKYLFRKEGQNVTLSCEQNLNHDAMYWYRQDPGQGLRLIYYSQIVNDFQKGDIAEGYSVSREKKESFPLTVTSAQKNPTAFYLCASSIGTGNTEAFFGQGTRLTVV.

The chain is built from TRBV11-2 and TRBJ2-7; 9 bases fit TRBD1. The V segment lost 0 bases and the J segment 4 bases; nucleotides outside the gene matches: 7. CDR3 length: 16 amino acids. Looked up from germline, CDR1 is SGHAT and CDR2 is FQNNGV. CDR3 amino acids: CASSLELWGQGYEQYF. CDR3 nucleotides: TGTGCCAGCAGCTTAGAACTTTGGGGACAGGGATACGAGCAGTACTTC.

This CDR3 is CASNAGTGSSYEQYF. Here the CDR3 DNA reads TGTGCCAGCAACGCCGGGACAGGGTCTTCCTACGAGCAGTACTTC. The chain joins TRBV6-5 to TRBJ2-7; 9 bases are a match to TRBD1. The CDR3 sequence is 15 residues long. CDR1 is MNHEY and CDR2 is SVGAGI in the germline V gene. V lost 7 bases to trimming and J lost 1 base; unmatched junction nucleotides: 8.

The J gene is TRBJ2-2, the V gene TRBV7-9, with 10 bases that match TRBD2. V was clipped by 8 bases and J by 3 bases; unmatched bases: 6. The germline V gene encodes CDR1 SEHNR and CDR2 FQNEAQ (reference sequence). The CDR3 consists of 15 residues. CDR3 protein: CASSSAGGDTGELFF. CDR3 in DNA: TGTGCCAGCTCCTCAGCGGGAGGGGACACCGGGGAGCTGTTTTTT.